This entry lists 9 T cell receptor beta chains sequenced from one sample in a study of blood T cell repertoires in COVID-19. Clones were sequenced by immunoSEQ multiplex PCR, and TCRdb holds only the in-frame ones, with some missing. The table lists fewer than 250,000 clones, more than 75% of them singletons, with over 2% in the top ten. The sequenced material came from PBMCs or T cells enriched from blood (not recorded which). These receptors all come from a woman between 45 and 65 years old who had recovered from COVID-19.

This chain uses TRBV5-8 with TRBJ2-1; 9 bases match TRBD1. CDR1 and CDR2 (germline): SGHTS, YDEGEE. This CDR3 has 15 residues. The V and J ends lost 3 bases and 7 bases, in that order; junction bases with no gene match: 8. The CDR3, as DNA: TGTGCCAGCAGCTCAACAGGGGGCCGGGTGAATGAGCAGTTCTTC. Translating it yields CASSSTGGRVNEQFF.

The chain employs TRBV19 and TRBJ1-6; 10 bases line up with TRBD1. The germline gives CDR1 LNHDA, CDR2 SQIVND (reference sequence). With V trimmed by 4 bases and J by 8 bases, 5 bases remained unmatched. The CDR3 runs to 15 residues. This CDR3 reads CASSTRDRGYSPLHF. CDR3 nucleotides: TGTGCCAGTAGTACCCGGGACAGGGGCTATTCACCCCTCCACTTT.

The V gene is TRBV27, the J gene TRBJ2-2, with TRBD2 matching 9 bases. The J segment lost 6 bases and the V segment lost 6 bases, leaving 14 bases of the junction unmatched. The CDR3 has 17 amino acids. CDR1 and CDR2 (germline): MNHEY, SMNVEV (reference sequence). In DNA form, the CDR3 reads TGTGCCAGCAGGTCGTCGACTAGCGGCACGCTACCCGGGGAGCTGTTTTTT. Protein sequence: CASRSSTSGTLPGELFF.

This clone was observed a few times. In DNA form, the CDR3 reads TGTGCCTGGAGTGGCGCCTCGTGGAGCAATCAGCCCCAGCATTTT. Its translation: CAWSGASWSNQPQHF. V usage is TRBV30 and J usage is TRBJ1-5; no clear D. Germline assignment: CDR1 GTSNPN and CDR2 SVGIG (reference sequence). V shed 1 base and J shed 1 base, with 11 bases lying between them. This CDR3 contains 15 residues.

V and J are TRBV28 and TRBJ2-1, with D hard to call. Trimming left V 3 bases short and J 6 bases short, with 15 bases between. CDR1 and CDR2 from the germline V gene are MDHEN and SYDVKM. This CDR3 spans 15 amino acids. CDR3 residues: CASSLTRGSVNEQFF. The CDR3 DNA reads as TGTGCCAGCAGTTTGACCCGCGGATCGGTCAATGAGCAGTTCTTC.

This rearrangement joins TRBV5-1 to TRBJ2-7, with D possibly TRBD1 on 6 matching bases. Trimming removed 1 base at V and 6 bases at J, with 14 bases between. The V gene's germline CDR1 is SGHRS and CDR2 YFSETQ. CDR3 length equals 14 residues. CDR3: CASSLSVGGIEQYF. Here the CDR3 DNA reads TGCGCCAGCAGCTTGAGCGTAGGGGGTATCGAGCAGTACTTC. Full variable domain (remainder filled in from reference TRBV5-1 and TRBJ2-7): KAGVTQTPRYLIKTRGQQVTLSCSPISGHRSVSWYQQTPGQGLQFLFEYFSETQRNKGNFPGRFSGRQFSNSRSEMNVSTLELGDSALYLCASSLSVGGIEQYFGPGTRLTVT.

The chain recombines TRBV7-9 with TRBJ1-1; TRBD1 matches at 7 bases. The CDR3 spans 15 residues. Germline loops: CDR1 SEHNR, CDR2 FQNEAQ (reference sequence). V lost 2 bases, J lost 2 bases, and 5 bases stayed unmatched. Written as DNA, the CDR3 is TGTGCCAGCAGCTTAAGTCAGGGGGTCAACACTGAAGCTTTCTTT. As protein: CASSLSQGVNTEAFF. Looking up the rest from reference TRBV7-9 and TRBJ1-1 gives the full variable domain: DTGVSQNPRHKITKRGQNVTFRCDPISEHNRLYWYRQTLGQGPEFLTYFQNEAQLEKSRLLSDRFSAERPKGSFSTLEIQRTEQGDSAMYLCASSLSQGVNTEAFFGQGTRLTVV.

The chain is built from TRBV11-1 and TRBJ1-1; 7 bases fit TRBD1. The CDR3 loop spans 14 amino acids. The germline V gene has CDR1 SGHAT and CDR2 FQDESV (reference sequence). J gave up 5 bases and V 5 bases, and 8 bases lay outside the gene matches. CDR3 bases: TGTGCCAGCAGCACCCGACAGGGACGGACTGAAGCTTTCTTT. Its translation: CASSTRQGRTEAFF.

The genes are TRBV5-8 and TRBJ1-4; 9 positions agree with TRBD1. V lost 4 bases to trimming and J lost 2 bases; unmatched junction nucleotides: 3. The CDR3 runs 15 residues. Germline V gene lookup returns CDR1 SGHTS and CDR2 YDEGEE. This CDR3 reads CASSTGQGTNEKLFF. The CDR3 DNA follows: TGTGCCAGCAGCACGGGACAGGGCACTAATGAAAAACTGTTTTTT.